The following is a T cell receptor (beta chain) sequence with its context. The antigen is not known. The primer mix had 60 Vbeta and 13 Jbeta primers. The assay was immunoSEQ multiplex PCR, and TCRdb's table has in-frame clones only and misses some. The repertoire holds some 130,000 clones, with over 75% as singletons. The entry originates in a study of cytomegalovirus exposure and HLA in healthy donors. Study-wide findings and caveats: Later, an analysis found that common viral pathogens appeared to be linked with several of the most significant clusters.

CDR3 length: 15 amino acids. V was pared by 0 bases and J by 5 bases, with 12 bases between. Looked up from germline, CDR1 is SGHRS and CDR2 is YFSETQ. Material: PBMCs. This chain connects TRBV5-1 to TRBJ2-1, with D possibly being TRBD1 (5 bases). The sequence derives from a man aged 25 to 40 in good health. The CDR3 sequence: CASSLGGLPDNEQFF. CDR3 sequence (DNA): TGCGCCAGCAGCTTGGGGGGCCTCCCGGACAATGAGCAGTTCTTC. Full variable domain (missing parts from reference TRBV5-1 and TRBJ2-1): KAGVTQTPRYLIKTRGQQVTLSCSPISGHRSVSWYQQTPGQGLQFLFEYFSETQRNKGNFPGRFSGRQFSNSRSEMNVSTLELGDSALYLCASSLGGLPDNEQFFGPGTRLTVL.